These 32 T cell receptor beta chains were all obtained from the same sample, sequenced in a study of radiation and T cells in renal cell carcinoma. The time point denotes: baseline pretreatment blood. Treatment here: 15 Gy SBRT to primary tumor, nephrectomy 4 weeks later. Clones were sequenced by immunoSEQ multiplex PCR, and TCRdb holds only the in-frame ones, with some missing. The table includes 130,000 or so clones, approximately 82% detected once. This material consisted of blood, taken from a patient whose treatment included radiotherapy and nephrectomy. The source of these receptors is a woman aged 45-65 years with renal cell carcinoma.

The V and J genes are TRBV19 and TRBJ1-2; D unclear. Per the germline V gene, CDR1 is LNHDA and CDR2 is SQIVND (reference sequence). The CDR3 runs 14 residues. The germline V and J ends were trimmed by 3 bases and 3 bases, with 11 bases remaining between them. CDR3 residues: CASSIVYVDYGYTF. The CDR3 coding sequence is TGTGCCAGTAGTATCGTGTACGTCGACTATGGCTACACCTTC.

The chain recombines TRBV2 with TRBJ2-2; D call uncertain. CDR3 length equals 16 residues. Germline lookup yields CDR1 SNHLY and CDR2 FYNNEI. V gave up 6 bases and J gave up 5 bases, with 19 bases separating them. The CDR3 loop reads CASSLRTPASTGELFF. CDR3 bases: TGTGCCAGCAGCCTCCGAACCCCAGCTTCTACCGGGGAGCTGTTTTTT.

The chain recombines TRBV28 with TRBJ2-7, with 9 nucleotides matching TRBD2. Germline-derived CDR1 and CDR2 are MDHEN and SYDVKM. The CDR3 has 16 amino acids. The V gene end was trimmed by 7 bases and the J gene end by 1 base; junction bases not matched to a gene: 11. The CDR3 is CASTMGGGERSYEQYF. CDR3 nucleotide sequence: TGTGCCAGCACGATGGGCGGGGGGGAGCGATCCTACGAGCAGTACTTC.

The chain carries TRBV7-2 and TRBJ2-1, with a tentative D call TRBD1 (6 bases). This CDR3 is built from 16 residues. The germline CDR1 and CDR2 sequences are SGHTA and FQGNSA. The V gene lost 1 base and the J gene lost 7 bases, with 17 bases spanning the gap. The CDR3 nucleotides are TGTGCCAGCAGCTTAGGGACAGATCCTTTGGGTAATGAGCAGTTCTTC. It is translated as CASSLGTDPLGNEQFF.

CDR3 DNA: TGTGCCAGCAGAACGACTAGCGGTAACACCGGGGAGCTGTTTTTT. Its protein is CASRTTSGNTGELFF. The chain carries TRBV7-2 and TRBJ2-2; 9 nucleotides align to TRBD2. There are 15 residues in the CDR3. CDR1 SGHTA and CDR2 FQGNSA come from the germline V gene. V trimming: 6 bases; J trimming: 2 bases; junction bases outside the gene matches: 4.

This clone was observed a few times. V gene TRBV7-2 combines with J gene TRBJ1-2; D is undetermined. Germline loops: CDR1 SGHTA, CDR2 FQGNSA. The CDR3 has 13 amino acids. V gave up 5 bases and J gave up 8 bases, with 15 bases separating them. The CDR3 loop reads CASSDRTGRGYTF. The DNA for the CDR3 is TGTGCCAGCAGCGATCGGACGGGGAGGGGCTACACCTTC. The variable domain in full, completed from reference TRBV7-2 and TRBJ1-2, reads GAGVSQSPSNKVTEKGKDVELRCDPISGHTALYWYRQSLGQGLEFLIYFQGNSAPDKSGLPSDRFSAERTGGSVSTLTIQRTQQEDSAVYLCASSDRTGRGYTFGSGTRLTVV.

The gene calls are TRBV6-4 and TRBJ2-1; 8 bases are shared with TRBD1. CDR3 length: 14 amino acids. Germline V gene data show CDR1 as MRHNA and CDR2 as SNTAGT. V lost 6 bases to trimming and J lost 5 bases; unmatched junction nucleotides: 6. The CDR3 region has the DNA TGTGCCAGCAGCTACGACAGGGGCGACAATGAGCAGTTCTTC. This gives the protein CASSYDRGDNEQFF.

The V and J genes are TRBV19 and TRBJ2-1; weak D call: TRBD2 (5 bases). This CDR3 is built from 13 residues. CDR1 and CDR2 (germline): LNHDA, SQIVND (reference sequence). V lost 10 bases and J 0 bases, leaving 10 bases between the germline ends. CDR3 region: CATQRFSYNEQFF. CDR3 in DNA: TGTGCCACCCAGCGGTTCTCCTACAATGAGCAGTTCTTC.

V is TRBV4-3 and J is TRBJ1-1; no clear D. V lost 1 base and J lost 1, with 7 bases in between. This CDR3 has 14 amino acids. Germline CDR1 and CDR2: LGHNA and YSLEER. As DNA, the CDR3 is TGCGCCAGCAGCCAAGTCGACGGGAACACTGAAGCTTTCTTT. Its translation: CASSQVDGNTEAFF.

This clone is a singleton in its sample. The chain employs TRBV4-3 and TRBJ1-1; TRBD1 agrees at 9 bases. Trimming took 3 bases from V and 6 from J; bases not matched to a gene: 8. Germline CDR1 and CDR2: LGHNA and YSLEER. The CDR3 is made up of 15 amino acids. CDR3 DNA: TGCGCCAGCAGCCAGGTAACAGGGGGCGGCTCTGAAGCTTTCTTT. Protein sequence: CASSQVTGGGSEAFF.

The CDR3 DNA sequence: TGTGCCAGCAGCGGACAGGGTCTTAACACCGGGGAGCTGTTTTTT. Protein product: CASSGQGLNTGELFF. V and J are TRBV11-3 and TRBJ2-2, with 8 bases aligning to TRBD1. The ends lost 5 bases at V and 2 bases at J; junction bases unmatched: 4. Germline V gives CDR1 SGHNT, CDR2 YENEEA. The CDR3 has 15 amino acids.

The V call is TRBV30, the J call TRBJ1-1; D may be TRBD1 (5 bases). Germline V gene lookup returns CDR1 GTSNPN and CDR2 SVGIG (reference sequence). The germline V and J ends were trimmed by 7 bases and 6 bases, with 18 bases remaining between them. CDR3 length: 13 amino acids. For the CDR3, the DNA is TGTGCCTACAAAACAGGAAGGGAGTCTGAAGCTTTCTTT. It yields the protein CAYKTGRESEAFF.

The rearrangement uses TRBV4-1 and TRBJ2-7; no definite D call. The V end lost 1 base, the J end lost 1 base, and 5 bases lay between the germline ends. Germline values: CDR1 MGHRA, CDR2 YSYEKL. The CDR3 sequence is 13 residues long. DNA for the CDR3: TGCGCCAGCAGCCAAGGTTCGTCCTACGAGCAGTACTTC. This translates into CASSQGSSYEQYF.

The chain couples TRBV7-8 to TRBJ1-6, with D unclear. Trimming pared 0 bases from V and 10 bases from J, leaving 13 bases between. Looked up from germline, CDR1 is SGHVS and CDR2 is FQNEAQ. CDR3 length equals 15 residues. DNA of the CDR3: TGTGCCAGCAGCTTAGCGGACGCGGAAGGGTCACCCCTCCACTTT. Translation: CASSLADAEGSPLHF.

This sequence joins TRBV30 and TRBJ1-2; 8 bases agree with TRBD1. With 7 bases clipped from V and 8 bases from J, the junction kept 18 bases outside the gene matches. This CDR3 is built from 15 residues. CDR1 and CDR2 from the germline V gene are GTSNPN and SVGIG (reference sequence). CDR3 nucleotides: TGTGCCTCCTCCCGGGACAGGCGCCGTCGGGGAGGCTACACCTTC. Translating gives CASSRDRRRRGGYTF.

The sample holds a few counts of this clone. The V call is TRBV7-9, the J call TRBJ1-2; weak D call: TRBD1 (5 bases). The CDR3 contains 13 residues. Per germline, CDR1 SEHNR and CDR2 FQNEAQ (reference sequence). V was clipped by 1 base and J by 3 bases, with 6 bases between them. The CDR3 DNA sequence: TGTGCCAGCAGCTTAGGGGGGGACTATGGCTACACCTTC. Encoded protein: CASSLGGDYGYTF.

CDR3 sequence: CASSGGGSGPQHF. DNA for the CDR3: TGTGCCAGCAGCGGAGGGGGGTCCGGTCCCCAGCATTTT. The chain uses TRBV7-2 and TRBJ1-5; D might be TRBD1 (6 bases). The CDR3 is 13 amino acids. Germline CDR1 and CDR2: SGHTA and FQGNSA. With 5 bases removed from V and 10 bases from J, the gap between germline ends came to 15 bases.

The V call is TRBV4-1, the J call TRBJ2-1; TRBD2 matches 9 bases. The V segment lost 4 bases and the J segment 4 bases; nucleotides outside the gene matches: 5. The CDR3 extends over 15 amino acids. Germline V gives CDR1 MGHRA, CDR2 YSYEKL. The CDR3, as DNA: TGCGCCAGCAGCCTAGCGGGAGTGGGTTACAATGAGCAGTTCTTC. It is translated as CASSLAGVGYNEQFF.

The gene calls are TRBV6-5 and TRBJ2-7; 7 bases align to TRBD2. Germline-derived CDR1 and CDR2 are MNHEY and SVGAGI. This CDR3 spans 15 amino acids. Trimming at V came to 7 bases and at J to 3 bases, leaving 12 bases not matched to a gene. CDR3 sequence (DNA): TGTGCCAGCACCACCGTGGGGGGGACCCACTACGAGCAGTACTTC. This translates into CASTTVGGTHYEQYF.

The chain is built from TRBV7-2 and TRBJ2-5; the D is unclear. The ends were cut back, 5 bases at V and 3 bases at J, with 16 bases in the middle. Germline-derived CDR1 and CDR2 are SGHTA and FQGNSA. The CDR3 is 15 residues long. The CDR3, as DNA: TGTGCCAGCAGCCTCCGTCCGGGCTGGGAAGAGACCCAGTACTTC. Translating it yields CASSLRPGWEETQYF.

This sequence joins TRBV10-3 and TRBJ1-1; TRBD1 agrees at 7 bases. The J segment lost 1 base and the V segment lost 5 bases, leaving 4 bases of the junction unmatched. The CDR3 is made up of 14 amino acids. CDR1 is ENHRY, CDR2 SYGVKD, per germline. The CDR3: CAISTGARNTEAFF. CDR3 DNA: TGTGCCATCAGTACAGGGGCCCGGAACACTGAAGCTTTCTTT.

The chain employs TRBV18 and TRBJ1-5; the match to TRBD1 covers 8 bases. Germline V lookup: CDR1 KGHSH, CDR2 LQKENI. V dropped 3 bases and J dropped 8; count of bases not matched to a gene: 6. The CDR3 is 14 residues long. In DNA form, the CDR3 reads TGTGCCAGCTCACCCGGACAGGGATGGGAGCCCCAGCATTTT. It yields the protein CASSPGQGWEPQHF. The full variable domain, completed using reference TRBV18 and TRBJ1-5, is NAGVMQNPRHLVRRRGQEARLRCSPMKGHSHVYWYRQLPEEGLKFMVYLQKENIIDESGMPKERFSAEFPKEGPSILRIQQVVRGDSAAYFCASSPGQGWEPQHFGDGTRLSIL.

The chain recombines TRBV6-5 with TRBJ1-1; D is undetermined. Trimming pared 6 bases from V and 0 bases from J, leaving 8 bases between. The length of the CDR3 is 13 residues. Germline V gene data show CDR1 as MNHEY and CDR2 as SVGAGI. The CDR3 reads CASSSDLNTEAFF. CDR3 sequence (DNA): TGTGCCAGCAGCTCCGACTTGAACACTGAAGCTTTCTTT.

CDR3: CASSPRQADYEQYF. The CDR3, as DNA: TGTGCCAGCAGCCCTAGACAGGCGGACTACGAGCAGTACTTC. The chain has TRBV7-9 and TRBJ2-7; the D gene is possibly TRBD1 (6 bases). V dropped 5 bases and J dropped 3 bases, with 14 bases sitting between them. Germline V gene lookup returns CDR1 SEHNR and CDR2 FQNEAQ (reference sequence). This CDR3 has 14 residues.

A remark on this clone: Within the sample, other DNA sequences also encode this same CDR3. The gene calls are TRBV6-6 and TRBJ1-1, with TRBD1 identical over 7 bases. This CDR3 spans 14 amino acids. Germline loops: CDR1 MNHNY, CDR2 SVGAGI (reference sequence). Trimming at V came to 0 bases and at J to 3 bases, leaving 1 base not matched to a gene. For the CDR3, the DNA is TGTGCCAGCAGTTACTCTACAGGGGACACTGAAGCTTTCTTT. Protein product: CASSYSTGDTEAFF.

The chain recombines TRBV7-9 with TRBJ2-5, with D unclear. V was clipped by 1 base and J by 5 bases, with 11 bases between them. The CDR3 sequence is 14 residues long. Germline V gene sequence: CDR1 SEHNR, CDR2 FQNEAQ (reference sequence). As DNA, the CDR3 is TGTGCCAGCAGCTTAGTAAGTGGCCGCGAGACCCAGTACTTC. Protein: CASSLVSGRETQYF.

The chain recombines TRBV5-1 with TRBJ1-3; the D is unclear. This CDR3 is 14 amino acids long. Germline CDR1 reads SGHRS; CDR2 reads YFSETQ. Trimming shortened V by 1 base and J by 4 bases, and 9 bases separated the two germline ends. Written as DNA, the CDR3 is TGCGCCAGCAGCTTGTCCGGGAGGGGAAACACCATATATTTT. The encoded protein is CASSLSGRGNTIYF.

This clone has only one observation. In nucleotides, the CDR3 is TGCGCCAGCAGCACCAGCTCCTACGAGCAGTACTTC. The encoded protein is CASSTSSYEQYF. This chain uses TRBV10-1 with TRBJ2-7; the D is unclear. The CDR3 length is 12 residues. V dropped 6 bases and J dropped 0 bases, with 6 bases sitting between them. Germline V gene data show CDR1 as WNHNN and CDR2 as SYGVQD (reference sequence).

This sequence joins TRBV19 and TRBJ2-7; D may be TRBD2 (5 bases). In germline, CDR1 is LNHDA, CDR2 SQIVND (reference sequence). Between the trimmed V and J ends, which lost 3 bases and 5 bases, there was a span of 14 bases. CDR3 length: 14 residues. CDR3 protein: CASSIGLGSHEQYF. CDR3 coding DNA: TGTGCCAGTAGTATCGGGCTAGGGAGTCACGAGCAGTACTTC.

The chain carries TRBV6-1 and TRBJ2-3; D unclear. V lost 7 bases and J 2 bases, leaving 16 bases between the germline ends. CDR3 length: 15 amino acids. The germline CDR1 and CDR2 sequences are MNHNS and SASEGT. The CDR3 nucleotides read TGTGCCAGCATCTCCGGAGCGTACCTCACAGATACGCAGTATTTT. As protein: CASISGAYLTDTQYF.

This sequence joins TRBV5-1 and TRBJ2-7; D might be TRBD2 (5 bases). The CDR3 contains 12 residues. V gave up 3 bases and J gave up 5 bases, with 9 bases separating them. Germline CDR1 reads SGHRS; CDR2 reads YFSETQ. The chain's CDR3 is CASSSLLDEQYF. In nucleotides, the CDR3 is TGCGCCAGCAGCTCTTTACTAGACGAGCAGTACTTC. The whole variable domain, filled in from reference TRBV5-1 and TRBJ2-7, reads KAGVTQTPRYLIKTRGQQVTLSCSPISGHRSVSWYQQTPGQGLQFLFEYFSETQRNKGNFPGRFSGRQFSNSRSEMNVSTLELGDSALYLCASSSLLDEQYFGPGTRLTVT.

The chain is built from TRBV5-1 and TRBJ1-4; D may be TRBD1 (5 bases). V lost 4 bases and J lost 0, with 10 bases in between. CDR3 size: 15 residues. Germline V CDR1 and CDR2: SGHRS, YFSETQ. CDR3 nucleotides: TGCGCCAGCAGCGGCAGGGACTCAACTAATGAAAAACTGTTTTTT. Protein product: CASSGRDSTNEKLFF.